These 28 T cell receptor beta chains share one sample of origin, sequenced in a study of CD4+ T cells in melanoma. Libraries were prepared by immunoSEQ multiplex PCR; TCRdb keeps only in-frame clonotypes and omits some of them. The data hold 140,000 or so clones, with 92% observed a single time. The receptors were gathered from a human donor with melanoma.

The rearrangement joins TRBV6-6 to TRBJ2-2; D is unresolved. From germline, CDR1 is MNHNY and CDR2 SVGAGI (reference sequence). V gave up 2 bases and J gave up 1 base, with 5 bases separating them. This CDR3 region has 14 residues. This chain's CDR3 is CASSYGRNTGELFF. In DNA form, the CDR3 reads TGTGCCAGCAGTTACGGACGGAACACCGGGGAGCTGTTTTTT.

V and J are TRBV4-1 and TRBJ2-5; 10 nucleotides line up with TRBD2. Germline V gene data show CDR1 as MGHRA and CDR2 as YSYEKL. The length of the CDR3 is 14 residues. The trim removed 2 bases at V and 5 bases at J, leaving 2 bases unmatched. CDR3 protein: CASSQWGLAETQYF. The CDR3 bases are TGCGCCAGCAGCCAATGGGGACTAGCGGAGACCCAGTACTTC.

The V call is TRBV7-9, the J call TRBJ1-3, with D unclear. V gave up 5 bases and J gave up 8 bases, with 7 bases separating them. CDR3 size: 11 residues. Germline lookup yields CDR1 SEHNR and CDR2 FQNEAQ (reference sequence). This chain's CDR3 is CASSHRDTIYF. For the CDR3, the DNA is TGTGCCAGCAGCCACCGGGACACCATATATTTT.

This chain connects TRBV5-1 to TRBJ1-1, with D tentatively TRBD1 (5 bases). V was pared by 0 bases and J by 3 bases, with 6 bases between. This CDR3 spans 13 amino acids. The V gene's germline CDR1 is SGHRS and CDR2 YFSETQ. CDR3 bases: TGCGCCAGCAGCTTGGGACAGTACACTGAAGCTTTCTTT. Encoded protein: CASSLGQYTEAFF.

The CDR3 loop reads CSVEPLETQYF. The CDR3 nucleotides read TGCAGCGTTGAGCCGCTCGAGACCCAGTACTTC. The chain uses TRBV29-1 and TRBJ2-5, with no clear D. Germline V gene lookup returns CDR1 SQVTM and CDR2 ANQGSEA. The CDR3 runs to 11 residues. V was pared by 3 bases and J by 5 bases, with 7 bases between.

CDR3 in DNA: TGTGCCAGCAGCCCAAATCTGAACACCGGGGAGCTGTTTTTT. Encoded protein: CASSPNLNTGELFF. V gene TRBV7-3 combines with J gene TRBJ2-2; no clear D. V lost 5 bases and J lost 1, with 8 bases in between. The CDR3 is 14 amino acids. The V gene's germline CDR1 is SGHTA and CDR2 FQGTGA.

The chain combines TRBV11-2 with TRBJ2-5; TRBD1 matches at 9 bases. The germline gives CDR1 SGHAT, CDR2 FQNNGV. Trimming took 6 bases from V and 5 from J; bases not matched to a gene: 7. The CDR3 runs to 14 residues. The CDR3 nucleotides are TGTGCCAGCAGACCCAACAGGGGGCGGGAGACCCAGTACTTC. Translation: CASRPNRGRETQYF. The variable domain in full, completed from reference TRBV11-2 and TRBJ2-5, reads EAGVAQSPRYKIIEKRQSVAFWCNPISGHATLYWYQQILGQGPKLLIQFQNNGVVDDSQLPKDRFSAERLKGVDSTLKIQPAKLEDSAVYLCASRPNRGRETQYFGPGTRLLVL.

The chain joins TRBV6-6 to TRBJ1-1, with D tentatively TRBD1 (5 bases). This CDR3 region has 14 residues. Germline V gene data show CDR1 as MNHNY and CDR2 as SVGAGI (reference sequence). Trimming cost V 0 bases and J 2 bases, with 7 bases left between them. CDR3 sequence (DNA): TGTGCCAGCAGTTACTCGGGGGGTAACACTGAAGCTTTCTTT. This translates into CASSYSGGNTEAFF.

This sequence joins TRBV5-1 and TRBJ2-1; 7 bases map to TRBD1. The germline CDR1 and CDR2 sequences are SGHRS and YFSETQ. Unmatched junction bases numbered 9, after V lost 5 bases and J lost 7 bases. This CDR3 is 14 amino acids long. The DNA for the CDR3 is TGCGCCAGCAGACAAAGACAGGGTCAGAATGAGCAGTTCTTC. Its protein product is CASRQRQGQNEQFF.

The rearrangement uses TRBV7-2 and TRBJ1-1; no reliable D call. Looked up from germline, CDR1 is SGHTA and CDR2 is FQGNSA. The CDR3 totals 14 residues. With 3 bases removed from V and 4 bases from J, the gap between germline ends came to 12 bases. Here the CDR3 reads CASSFGVGGTEAFF. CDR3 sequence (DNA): TGTGCCAGCAGCTTCGGGGTCGGTGGCACTGAAGCTTTCTTT.

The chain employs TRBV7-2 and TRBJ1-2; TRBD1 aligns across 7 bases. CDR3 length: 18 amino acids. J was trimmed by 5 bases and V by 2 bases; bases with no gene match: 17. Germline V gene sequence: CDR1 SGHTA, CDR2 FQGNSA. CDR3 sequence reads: CASSLTVLPTGLRYGYTF. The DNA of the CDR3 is TGTGCCAGCAGCTTAACCGTCCTTCCGACAGGGCTTCGTTATGGCTACACCTTC. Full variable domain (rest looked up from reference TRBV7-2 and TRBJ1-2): GAGVSQSPSNKVTEKGKDVELRCDPISGHTALYWYRQSLGQGLEFLIYFQGNSAPDKSGLPSDRFSAERTGGSVSTLTIQRTQQEDSAVYLCASSLTVLPTGLRYGYTFGSGTRLTVV.

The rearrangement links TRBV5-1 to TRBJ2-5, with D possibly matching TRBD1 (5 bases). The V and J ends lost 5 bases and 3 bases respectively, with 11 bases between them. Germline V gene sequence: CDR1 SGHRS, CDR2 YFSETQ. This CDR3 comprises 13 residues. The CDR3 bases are TGCGCCAGCAGTATCACAGGAAAAGAGACCCAGTACTTC. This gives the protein CASSITGKETQYF. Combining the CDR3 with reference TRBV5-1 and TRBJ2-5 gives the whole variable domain KAGVTQTPRYLIKTRGQQVTLSCSPISGHRSVSWYQQTPGQGLQFLFEYFSETQRNKGNFPGRFSGRQFSNSRSEMNVSTLELGDSALYLCASSITGKETQYFGPGTRLLVL.

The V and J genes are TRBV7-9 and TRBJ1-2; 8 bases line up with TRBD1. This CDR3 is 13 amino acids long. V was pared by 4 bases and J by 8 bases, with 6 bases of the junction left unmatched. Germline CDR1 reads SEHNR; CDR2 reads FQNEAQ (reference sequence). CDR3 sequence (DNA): TGTGCCAGCAGCTGGGCGGGACAGGCGGGCTACACCTTC. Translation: CASSWAGQAGYTF.

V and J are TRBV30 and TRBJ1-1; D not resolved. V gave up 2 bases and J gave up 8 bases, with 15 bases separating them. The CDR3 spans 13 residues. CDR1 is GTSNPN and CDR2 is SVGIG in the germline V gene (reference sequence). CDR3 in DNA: TGTGCCTGGAGTCCCCCAGGAAGGTGGGAAGCTTTCTTT. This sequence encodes CAWSPPGRWEAFF.

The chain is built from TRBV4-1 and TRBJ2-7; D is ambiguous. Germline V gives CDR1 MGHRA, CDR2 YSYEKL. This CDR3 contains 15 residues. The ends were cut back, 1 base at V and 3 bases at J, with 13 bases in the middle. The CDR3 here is CASSQVLGSVYEQYF. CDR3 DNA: TGCGCCAGCAGCCAAGTGCTGGGATCGGTCTACGAGCAGTACTTC.

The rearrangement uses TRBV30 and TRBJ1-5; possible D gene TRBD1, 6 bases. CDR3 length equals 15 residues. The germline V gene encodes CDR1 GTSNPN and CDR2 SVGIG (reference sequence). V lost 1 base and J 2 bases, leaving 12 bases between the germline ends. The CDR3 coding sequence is TGTGCCTGGAGTGAACAGGGAATTGGCAATCAGCCCCAGCATTTT. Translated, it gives CAWSEQGIGNQPQHF.

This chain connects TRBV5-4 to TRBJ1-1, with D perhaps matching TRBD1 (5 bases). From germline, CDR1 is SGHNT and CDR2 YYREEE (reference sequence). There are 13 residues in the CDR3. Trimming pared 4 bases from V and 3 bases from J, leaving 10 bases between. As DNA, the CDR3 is TGTGCCAGCAGCCACAGGTCGTACACTGAAGCTTTCTTT. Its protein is CASSHRSYTEAFF.

CDR3 coding DNA: TGTGCCAGCAGTGCGAACACGGCAGGAAACCAAGGAGAGACCCAGTACTTC. Amino acids: CASSANTAGNQGETQYF. V and J are TRBV6-1 and TRBJ2-5; D ambiguous. Per the germline V gene, CDR1 is MNHNS and CDR2 is SASEGT. The CDR3 spans 17 residues. V was clipped by 4 bases and J by 4 bases, with 22 bases between them.

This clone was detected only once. The CDR3 reads CASSPLGETQYF. CDR3 nucleotides: TGTGCCAGCTCACCTCTGGGAGAGACCCAGTACTTC. The chain is built from TRBV18 and TRBJ2-5, with D unclear. In germline, CDR1 is KGHSH, CDR2 LQKENI. The CDR3 sequence is 12 residues long. Trimming pared 3 bases from V and 4 bases from J, leaving 6 bases between.

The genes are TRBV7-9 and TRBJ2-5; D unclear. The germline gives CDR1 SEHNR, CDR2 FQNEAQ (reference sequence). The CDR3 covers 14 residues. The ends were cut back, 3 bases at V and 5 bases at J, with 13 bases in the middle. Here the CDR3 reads CASSLDRSRETQYF. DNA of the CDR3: TGTGCCAGCAGCTTGGACCGGTCTCGGGAGACCCAGTACTTC.

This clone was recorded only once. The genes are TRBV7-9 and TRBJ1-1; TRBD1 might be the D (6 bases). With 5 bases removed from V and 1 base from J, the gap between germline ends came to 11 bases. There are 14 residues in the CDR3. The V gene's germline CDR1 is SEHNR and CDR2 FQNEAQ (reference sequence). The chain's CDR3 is CASSADRRNTEAFF. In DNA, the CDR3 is TGTGCCAGCAGCGCCGACAGGAGGAACACTGAAGCTTTCTTT.

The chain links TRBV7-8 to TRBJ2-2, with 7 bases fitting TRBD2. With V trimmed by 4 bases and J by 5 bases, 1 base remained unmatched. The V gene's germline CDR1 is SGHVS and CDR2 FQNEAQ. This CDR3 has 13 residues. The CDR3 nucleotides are TGTGCCAGCAGCTCCGGGGGGACCGGGGAGCTGTTTTTT. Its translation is CASSSGGTGELFF.

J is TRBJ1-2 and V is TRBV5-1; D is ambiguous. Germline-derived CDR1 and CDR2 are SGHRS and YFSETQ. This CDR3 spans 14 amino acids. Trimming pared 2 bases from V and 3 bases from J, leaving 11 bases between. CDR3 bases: TGCGCCAGCAGCTTCTACCGGGGAGACTATGGCTACACCTTC. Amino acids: CASSFYRGDYGYTF.

The CDR3 coding sequence is TGTGCCAGTAGCCGAGCCGTGGACCCCTACGAGCAGTACTTC. Its protein is CASSRAVDPYEQYF. This sequence joins TRBV19 and TRBJ2-7, with D unresolved. The germline CDR1 and CDR2 sequences are LNHDA and SQIVND (reference sequence). The CDR3 length is 14 residues. V was cut by 6 bases and J by 2 bases, with 14 bases left in between.

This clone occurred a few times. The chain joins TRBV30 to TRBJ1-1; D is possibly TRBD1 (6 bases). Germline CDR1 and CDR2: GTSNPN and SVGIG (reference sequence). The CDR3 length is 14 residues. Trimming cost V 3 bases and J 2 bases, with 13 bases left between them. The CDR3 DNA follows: TGTGCCTGGAGCCCATTACAGGGAAACACTGAAGCTTTCTTT. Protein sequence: CAWSPLQGNTEAFF.

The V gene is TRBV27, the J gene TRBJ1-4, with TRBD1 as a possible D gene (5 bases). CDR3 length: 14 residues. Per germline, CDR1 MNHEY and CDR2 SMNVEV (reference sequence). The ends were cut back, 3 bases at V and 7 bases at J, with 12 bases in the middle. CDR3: CASSFRGTGEKLFF. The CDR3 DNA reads TGTGCCAGCAGTTTTCGGGGGACGGGTGAAAAACTGTTTTTT.

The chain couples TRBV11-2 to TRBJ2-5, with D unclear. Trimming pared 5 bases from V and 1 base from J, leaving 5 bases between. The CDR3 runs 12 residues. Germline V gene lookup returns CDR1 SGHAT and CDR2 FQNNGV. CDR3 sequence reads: CASSPSQETQYF. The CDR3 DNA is TGTGCCAGCAGCCCGAGCCAAGAGACCCAGTACTTC.

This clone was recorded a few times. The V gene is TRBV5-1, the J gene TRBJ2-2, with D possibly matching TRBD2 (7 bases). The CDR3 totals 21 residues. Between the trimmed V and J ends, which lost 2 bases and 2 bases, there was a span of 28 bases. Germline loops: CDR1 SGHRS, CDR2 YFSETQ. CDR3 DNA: TGCGCCAGCAGCTTAGGGCTCCCACTACGAGCGGGACAATTCAACACCGGGGAGCTGTTTTTT. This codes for CASSLGLPLRAGQFNTGELFF.